The T cell receptor (beta chain) described here comes from a study of OX40 agonist ivuxolimab in advanced cancers. Across the study: Prior anti-PD-1, anti-PD-L1 or anti-CTLA-4 therapy did not bar entry, and 40% had some. In three patients, partial responses were observed, one with hepatocellular carcinoma and two with cutaneous melanoma.

Here immunoSEQ multiplex PCR was the method, and the copy in TCRdb shows in-frame clones only, minus some. This sample has tens of thousands of clones; 90% to 95% occur once, and the top ten carry roughly 0.44%. Here the sequenced sample was CD4+ or CD8+ T cells sorted from blood, taken in a trial of the OX40 agonist ivuxolimab. The receptor was isolated from an adult with an advanced solid tumor such as melanoma, head and neck, liver or kidney cancer.

The CDR3 sequence: CAWSFIGETQYF. CDR3 coding DNA: TGTGCCTGGAGCTTTATCGGGGAGACCCAGTACTTC. The genes are TRBV30 and TRBJ2-5; D gene ambiguous. The CDR3 length is 12 residues. Germline CDR1 GTSNPN, CDR2 SVGIG (reference sequence). V shed 3 bases and J shed 5 bases, with 10 bases lying between them.